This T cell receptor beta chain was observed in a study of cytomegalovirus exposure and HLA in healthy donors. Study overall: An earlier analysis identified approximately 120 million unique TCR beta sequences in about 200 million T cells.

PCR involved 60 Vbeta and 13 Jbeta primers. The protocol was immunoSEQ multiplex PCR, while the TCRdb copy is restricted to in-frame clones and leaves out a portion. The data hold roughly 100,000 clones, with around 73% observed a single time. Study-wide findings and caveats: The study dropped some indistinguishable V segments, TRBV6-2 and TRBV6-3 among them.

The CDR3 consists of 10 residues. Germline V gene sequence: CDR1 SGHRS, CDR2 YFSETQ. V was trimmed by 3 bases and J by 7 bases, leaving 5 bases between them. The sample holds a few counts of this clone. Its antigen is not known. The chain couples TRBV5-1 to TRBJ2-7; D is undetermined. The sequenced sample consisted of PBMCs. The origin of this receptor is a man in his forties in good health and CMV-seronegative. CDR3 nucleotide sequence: TGCGCCAGCAGCTCGGGTGAGCAGTACTTC. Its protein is CASSSGEQYF.